This T cell receptor beta chain was profiled in a study of blood T cell repertoires in COVID-19. Looking at the study overall: Sample material is recorded as cDNA or gDNA derived from T cells, B-cell-depleted T cells, or PBMCs.

Sequenced by immunoSEQ multiplex PCR; TCRdb stores in-frame clones only, minus some. The sample comprises 350,000 to 400,000 clones, roughly 90% of which are singletons, and almost 3% rests with the top ten. Donors were grouped by their self-reported clinical history. Cohort 3 donors were reported recovered after two negative PCRs, clearance, or symptom resolution. The ends lost 0 bases at V and 4 bases at J; junction bases unmatched: 8. This CDR3 is 17 amino acids long. CDR1 is SEHNR, CDR2 FQNEAQ, per germline (reference sequence). What was sequenced was PBMCs or T cells enriched from blood (not recorded which). The source of this sequence is a woman in her 30s who had recovered from COVID-19. J is TRBJ2-1 and V is TRBV7-9, with 8 bases that match TRBD2. CDR3 loop: CASSLALGSGKYNEQFF. Written as DNA, the CDR3 is TGTGCCAGCAGCTTAGCATTGGGTAGCGGGAAGTACAATGAGCAGTTCTTC.